The clone carrying this TCR beta chain was counted a few times. Its antigen is unidentified. PCR used 60 Vbeta primers and 13 Jbeta primers. As originally analysed: A later analysis tallied approximately 80 million unique TCR beta chains, around 10 million of them shared. Profiling relied on immunoSEQ multiplex PCR, and the TCRdb table lists in-frame clones only, not all of them. The V and J calls and clone size were taken over from that table, and D and trimming were inferred from the DNA. The sample contains some 150,000 clones, about 10% of which appear only once. This entry is derived from a study of cytomegalovirus exposure and HLA in healthy donors. Germline-derived CDR1 and CDR2 are SGHTA and FQGNSA. The CDR3 length is 13 residues. V lost 5 bases and J lost 3, with 10 bases in between. General study points: Certain indistinguishable V segments, among them TRBV6-2 and TRBV6-3, were excluded.

The chain joins TRBV7-2 to TRBJ1-1; the D is unclear. The receptor was derived from a woman in her 40s in good health and CMV-seropositive. The sequencing input was PBMCs. The CDR3 loop is CASSPFEDTEAFF. In nucleotides, the CDR3 is TGTGCCAGCAGCCCCTTCGAGGACACTGAAGCTTTCTTT.